The clone carrying this TCR beta chain was seen at least ten times. Assay used: immunoSEQ multiplex PCR; TCRdb lists only in-frame clones, some missing. The sample shows approximately 97,000 clones, roughly 84% of them seen only once. This record comes from a study of T cell responses to AZD1222 COVID-19 vaccine. The V gene lost 6 bases and the J gene lost 3 bases, with 15 bases spanning the gap. This CDR3 has 15 residues. CDR1 is MDHEN and CDR2 is SYDVKM in the germline V gene. The input for sequencing was peripheral blood, taken on day 0 of AZD1222 vaccination. The genes are TRBV28 and TRBJ2-1; D might be TRBD2 (5 bases). This receptor was obtained from an adult in good health. This chain's CDR3 is CASRAASTGYNEQFF. CDR3 nucleotides: TGTGCCAGCAGGGCGGCTAGCACGGGCTACAATGAGCAGTTCTTC.